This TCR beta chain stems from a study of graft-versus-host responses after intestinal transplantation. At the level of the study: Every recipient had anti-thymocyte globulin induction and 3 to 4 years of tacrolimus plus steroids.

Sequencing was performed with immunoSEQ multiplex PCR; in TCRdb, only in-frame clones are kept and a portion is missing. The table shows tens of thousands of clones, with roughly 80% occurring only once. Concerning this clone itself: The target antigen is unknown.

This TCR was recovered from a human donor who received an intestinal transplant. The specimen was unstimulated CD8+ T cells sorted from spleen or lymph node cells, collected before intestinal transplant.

The CDR3 loop is CASSQVGTDTQYF. The DNA for the CDR3 is TGCGCCAGCAGCCAAGTCGGCACAGATACGCAGTATTTT. V is TRBV4-1 and J is TRBJ2-3; D remains ambiguous. Trimming pared 1 base from V and 1 base from J, leaving 3 bases between. The germline V gene has CDR1 MGHRA and CDR2 YSYEKL. CDR3 length equals 13 residues.